Presented here are 15 T cell receptor beta chains from one specimen sequenced in a study of cytomegalovirus exposure and HLA in healthy donors. Profiling relied on immunoSEQ multiplex PCR, and the TCRdb table lists in-frame clones only, not all of them. The sample records roughly 230,000 clones, 90% being singletons. Material: PBMCs. These receptors all come from a woman aged 25 to 39 in good health and CMV-seronegative.

The V gene is TRBV7-9, the J gene TRBJ1-2; 11 nucleotides align to TRBD1. Germline CDR1 SEHNR, CDR2 FQNEAQ (reference sequence). V lost 3 bases, J lost 7 bases, and 13 bases stayed unmatched. The CDR3 runs to 17 residues. In DNA, the CDR3 is TGTGCCAGCAGCTTCCTTAGTGATCCCGGGACAGGGGGTGGCTACACCTTC. Its translation: CASSFLSDPGTGGGYTF.

The V call is TRBV6-1, the J call TRBJ2-7; weak D call: TRBD1 (6 bases). Germline V lookup: CDR1 MNHNS, CDR2 SASEGT. This CDR3 has 13 amino acids. V was trimmed by 5 bases and J by 1 base, leaving 9 bases between them. The CDR3 DNA sequence: TGTGCCAGCAGTCGGACAGAGTCCTACGAGCAGTACTTC. Its protein is CASSRTESYEQYF.

The chain links TRBV7-9 to TRBJ2-2, with TRBD2 as a possible D gene (5 bases). Germline V lookup: CDR1 SEHNR, CDR2 FQNEAQ (reference sequence). V was clipped by 5 bases and J by 5 bases, with 12 bases between them. The CDR3 runs 14 residues. CDR3 in amino acids: CASSHGLKTGELFF. Written as DNA, the CDR3 is TGTGCCAGCAGCCACGGACTGAAAACCGGGGAGCTGTTTTTT.

This chain links TRBV27 with TRBJ2-1, with D unclear. CDR3 size: 13 residues. The ends were cut back, 4 bases at V and 6 bases at J, with 10 bases in the middle. CDR1 and CDR2 from the germline V gene are MNHEY and SMNVEV (reference sequence). The CDR3 sequence: CASSYFATNEQFF. In DNA form, the CDR3 reads TGTGCCAGCAGTTATTTCGCCACCAATGAGCAGTTCTTC.

The chain employs TRBV27 and TRBJ2-7; tentatively, D is TRBD2 (7 bases). The CDR3 runs 16 residues. Germline V gene lookup returns CDR1 MNHEY and CDR2 SMNVEV (reference sequence). Trimming took 2 bases from V and 2 from J, leaving 16 bases between them. The CDR3 loop reads CASSLRGREPPYEQYF. CDR3 nucleotide sequence: TGTGCCAGCAGTTTAAGGGGGAGGGAGCCCCCCTACGAGCAGTACTTC.

This chain joins TRBV4-2 and TRBJ1-5; perhaps TRBD1 as D (5 bases). Trimming removed 5 bases from V and 2 bases from J, with 19 bases in between. CDR1 is LGHNA, CDR2 YNFKEQ, per germline. The CDR3 is 17 amino acids. The chain's CDR3 is CASSEATGGGGNQPQHF. The DNA of the CDR3 is TGTGCCAGCAGCGAAGCGACGGGGGGGGGTGGCAATCAGCCCCAGCATTTT.

The chain combines TRBV5-6 with TRBJ2-7; no definite D call. The germline V and J ends were trimmed by 2 bases and 1 base, with 13 bases remaining between them. The germline V gene has CDR1 SGHDT and CDR2 YYEEEE. This CDR3 contains 15 residues. For the CDR3, the DNA is TGTGCCAGCAGCTTTTCGGTAACGCGATCCTACGAGCAGTACTTC. Its translation: CASSFSVTRSYEQYF.

The CDR3 protein is CASSPGAGAVNTGELFF. CDR3 nucleotides: TGTGCCAGCTCACCAGGAGCGGGAGCAGTGAACACCGGGGAGCTGTTTTTT. The chain employs TRBV18 and TRBJ2-2; 8 nucleotides agree with TRBD2. Germline V CDR1 and CDR2: KGHSH, LQKENI. The trim removed 2 bases at V and 1 base at J, leaving 6 bases unmatched. The CDR3 is made up of 17 amino acids.

The rearrangement uses TRBV15 and TRBJ2-1; D gene unclear. CDR3 length equals 15 residues. The germline V and J ends were trimmed by 3 bases and 1 base, with 10 bases remaining between them. The germline V gene encodes CDR1 LNHNV and CDR2 YYDKDF (reference sequence). The CDR3 DNA follows: TGTGCCACCAGCAGGTCACGGATATCCTACAATGAGCAGTTCTTC. Translating gives CATSRSRISYNEQFF.

The chain carries TRBV27 and TRBJ1-2; D unclear. The CDR3 runs 14 residues. The germline CDR1 and CDR2 sequences are MNHEY and SMNVEV (reference sequence). The germline V and J ends were trimmed by 0 bases and 4 bases, with 9 bases remaining between them. The CDR3 bases are TGTGCCAGCAGTTTATCGGTTCCCCCCTATGGCTACACCTTC. Residues: CASSLSVPPYGYTF.

The chain carries TRBV4-2 and TRBJ2-2; 8 nucleotides align to TRBD2. Unmatched junction bases numbered 7, after V lost 0 bases and J lost 4 bases. The CDR3 loop spans 17 amino acids. Per the germline V gene, CDR1 is LGHNA and CDR2 is YNFKEQ. For the CDR3, the DNA is TGTGCCAGCAGCCAAGATTGGGCTAGCGGGCTCACCGGGGAGCTGTTTTTT. The encoded protein is CASSQDWASGLTGELFF.

This clone has a handful of counts. The chain links TRBV11-1 to TRBJ2-1, with 7 bases matching TRBD2. Germline V gene sequence: CDR1 SGHAT, CDR2 FQDESV (reference sequence). With V trimmed by 2 bases and J by 9 bases, 7 bases remained unmatched. This CDR3 is built from 14 residues. CDR3 in DNA: TGTGCCAGCAGCTTAAGGCGGGAGAGGCCTGAGCAGTTCTTC. Protein sequence: CASSLRRERPEQFF.

With respect to this clone: Other DNA sequences in the sample encode the same CDR3. The rearrangement links TRBV27 to TRBJ1-5; the D gene is possibly TRBD1 (6 bases). Germline CDR1 reads MNHEY; CDR2 reads SMNVEV (reference sequence). V was pared by 6 bases and J by 4 bases, with 10 bases between. The CDR3 runs to 13 residues. The DNA of the CDR3 is TGTGCCAGCAGCCTACAGGGTAATCAGCCCCAGCATTTT. As protein: CASSLQGNQPQHF.

The chain is built from TRBV6-5 and TRBJ1-2; TRBD1 matches at 8 bases. Germline CDR1 and CDR2: MNHEY and SVGAGI. This CDR3 has 13 amino acids. J lost 7 bases, V lost 6 bases, and 7 bases had no gene match. CDR3 amino acids: CASRGQGRGGYTF. The CDR3, as DNA: TGTGCCAGCAGAGGACAGGGCAGGGGTGGCTACACCTTC.

This chain joins TRBV6-1 and TRBJ2-5; D gene ambiguous. Germline CDR1 MNHNS, CDR2 SASEGT. Trimming took 0 bases from V and 0 from J, leaving 11 bases between them. The CDR3 spans 16 residues. As DNA, the CDR3 is TGTGCCAGCAGTGAAGCTGAGACGTCGTACCAAGAGACCCAGTACTTC. Translated, it gives CASSEAETSYQETQYF.